One and the same sample provided the 8 T cell receptor beta chains below, sequenced in a study of control samples from healthy donors and cancer patients. The method was immunoSEQ multiplex PCR; TCRdb's version includes in-frame clones alone and lacks a portion of them. Among 70,000 to 85,000 clones listed, roughly 88% were seen once. Sequencing was carried out using PBMCs. Receptors were obtained from a man between 60 and 75 years old with head and neck cancer.

This clone occurred a few times. V gene TRBV19 combines with J gene TRBJ1-5; perhaps TRBD1 as D (5 bases). V lost 9 bases, J lost 3 bases, and 24 bases lay in between. Germline CDR1 and CDR2: LNHDA and SQIVND (reference sequence). The CDR3 sequence is 17 residues long. The CDR3 bases are TGTGCCAGCTGGGGAGGGGCGAAGAACACCTTCAATCAGCCCCAGCATTTT. Protein product: CASWGGAKNTFNQPQHF.

The chain couples TRBV19 to TRBJ1-1, with TRBD1 as a possible D gene (6 bases). Trimming removed 3 bases at V and 1 base at J, with 12 bases between. The CDR3 length is 15 residues. From germline, CDR1 is LNHDA and CDR2 SQIVND (reference sequence). In DNA form, the CDR3 reads TGTGCCAGTAGTATTCTCCCGGGACAGAACACTGAAGCTTTCTTT. Protein: CASSILPGQNTEAFF.

This rearrangement joins TRBV4-1 to TRBJ2-3, with no clear D. From germline, CDR1 is MGHRA and CDR2 YSYEKL. This CDR3 has 11 amino acids. V was cut by 8 bases and J by 3 bases, with 6 bases left in between. In DNA, the CDR3 is TGCGCCAGCGCCGAGACAGATACGCAGTATTTT. Translated: CASAETDTQYF.

This chain uses TRBV28 with TRBJ2-7, with a possible D match to TRBD1 (5 bases). The CDR3 has 14 residues. Germline V gene data show CDR1 as MDHEN and CDR2 as SYDVKM. Trimming took 0 bases from V and 0 from J, leaving 6 bases between them. This CDR3 is CASSLWDNSYEQYF. The CDR3 coding sequence is TGTGCCAGCAGTTTATGGGACAACTCCTACGAGCAGTACTTC.

This clone was counted only a few times. J is TRBJ1-1 and V is TRBV5-1; D remains unclear. The germline V and J ends were trimmed by 4 bases and 0 bases, with 7 bases remaining between them. CDR1 is SGHRS and CDR2 is YFSETQ in the germline V gene. The CDR3 contains 13 residues. The chain's CDR3 is CASSRGVNTEAFF. The CDR3, as DNA: TGCGCCAGCAGCCGGGGAGTGAACACTGAAGCTTTCTTT.

This clone was seen just once. The rearrangement links TRBV2 to TRBJ2-7, with D tentatively TRBD1 or TRBD2 (5 bases each). CDR3 length: 12 amino acids. Germline V gene sequence: CDR1 SNHLY, CDR2 FYNNEI. Trimming took 6 bases from V and 2 from J, leaving 8 bases between them. The CDR3 coding sequence is TGTGCCAGCAGGGGGGTGCCCTACGAGCAGTACTTC. Translation: CASRGVPYEQYF.

This chain connects TRBV28 to TRBJ1-2; D is unresolved. Germline assignment: CDR1 MDHEN and CDR2 SYDVKM. This CDR3 spans 14 amino acids. Trimming stripped 3 bases from V and 4 bases from J, with 12 bases between. This chain's CDR3 is CASSLVHKLYGYTF. The DNA for the CDR3 is TGTGCCAGCAGTTTGGTCCACAAGCTCTATGGCTACACCTTC.

V and J are TRBV19 and TRBJ1-5; D ambiguous. Germline CDR1 and CDR2: LNHDA and SQIVND (reference sequence). Trimming removed 5 bases from V and 7 bases from J, with 18 bases in between. This CDR3 has 15 residues. The CDR3 sequence is CASSPTGVAQQPQHF. In nucleotides, the CDR3 is TGTGCCAGTAGTCCTACGGGCGTCGCACAACAGCCCCAGCATTTT.